What follows is one T cell receptor (beta chain) and its context. The antigen is unknown. The germline CDR1 and CDR2 sequences are SGHKS and YYEKEE (reference sequence). There are 15 residues in the CDR3. V lost 0 bases, J lost 3 bases, and 6 bases stayed unmatched. These data originate in a study of shared clonotypes between healthy human individuals. About the research overall: A couple of women and three men aged 18 to 49 made up the donors. The study, taken as a whole, reports: Larger estimated richness was generally recorded for naive subsets relative to memory subsets.

How the authors handled the data: From ImmunoSEQ came sequences covering only the junction and carrying no quality scores, so filtering differed. Here immunoSEQ multiplex PCR was the method, and the copy in TCRdb shows in-frame clones only, minus some. The DNA was the basis for D and trimming; V, J and clone size are from that table. The sample holds roughly 1.4 million clones, less than 99% seen once. Sequenced material: naive CD4+ T cells sorted from blood. Sample subset: CD45RA+ positively selected. This TCR derives from a man aged 30 to 39 in good health. The V call is TRBV5-5, the J call TRBJ2-7; 7 nucleotides match TRBD2. The CDR3 loop reads CASSLVVGGIYEQYF. The DNA of the CDR3 is TGTGCCAGCAGCTTGGTTGTCGGGGGGATCTACGAGCAGTACTTC.